The 21 T cell receptor beta chains below come from one sample, sequenced in a study of T cell responses to AZD1222 COVID-19 vaccine. Profiling relied on immunoSEQ multiplex PCR, and the TCRdb table lists in-frame clones only, not all of them. The sample has 78,000 or so clones, 60% to 85% seen once. Sequences were derived from peripheral blood, sampled 28 days after the second AZD1222 dose. The receptors shown here come from an adult who received the AZD1222 COVID-19 vaccine.

CDR3 sequence reads: CASSPQGPGQPQHF. The CDR3 region has the DNA TGTGCCAGCAGTCCGCAGGGGCCGGGGCAGCCCCAGCATTTT. The chain combines TRBV27 with TRBJ1-5, with TRBD1 as a possible D gene (6 bases). Germline V gives CDR1 MNHEY, CDR2 SMNVEV (reference sequence). With 5 bases removed from V and 7 bases from J, the gap between germline ends came to 15 bases. The CDR3 covers 14 residues.

This clone occurred a few times. DNA for the CDR3: TGTGCCAGCAGCTTAGGGGGAATTATAGAGACCCAGTACTTC. Translation: CASSLGGIIETQYF. The chain uses TRBV7-9 and TRBJ2-5; D gene unclear. Germline CDR1 is SEHNR and CDR2 is FQNEAQ (reference sequence). V lost 1 base and J lost 4, with 10 bases in between. The CDR3 covers 14 residues.

The V call is TRBV6-5, the J call TRBJ2-7; the D gene could be TRBD1 or TRBD2 (5 bases each). V lost 6 bases, J lost 5 bases, and 20 bases lay in between. This CDR3 is 15 amino acids long. Germline-derived CDR1 and CDR2 are MNHEY and SVGAGI. The CDR3 loop reads CASRALPSGPHEQYF. The CDR3 DNA sequence: TGTGCCAGCAGGGCACTCCCCTCGGGGCCTCACGAGCAGTACTTC.

The chain recombines TRBV5-4 with TRBJ1-2; 7 nucleotides line up with TRBD1. The length of the CDR3 is 17 residues. Germline assignment: CDR1 SGHNT and CDR2 YYREEE (reference sequence). Germline trimming cut 4 bases from V and 4 bases from J; bases unmatched to any gene: 16. The CDR3 nucleotides read TGTGCCAGCAGCCTGGGGGGAGGGGGCGTATATACCTATGGCTACACCTTC. Translated: CASSLGGGGVYTYGYTF.

About this clone: The junction departs from germline at one end; a sequencing error may be responsible. The chain carries TRBV6-2 or TRBV6-3 and TRBJ2-7; the match to TRBD1 covers 10 bases. CDR3 length equals 11 residues. Germline V lookup: CDR1 MNHEY, CDR2 SVGEGT. CDR3 bases: TGTGCCAGCAGTTACTTGGGACAGGGGTTCTTC. Its protein product is CASSYLGQGFF.

The chain recombines TRBV28 with TRBJ2-7, with 8 bases that match TRBD1. This CDR3 has 16 amino acids. Germline CDR1 reads MDHEN; CDR2 reads SYDVKM. The V gene end was trimmed by 1 base and the J gene end by 4 bases; junction bases not matched to a gene: 9. CDR3 DNA: TGTGCCAGCAGTTTATTTTACGGGACAGGACAATACGAGCAGTACTTC. Protein product: CASSLFYGTGQYEQYF.

As regards this clone: Germline is not matched at one junction end, which may reflect a read error. The chain recombines TRBV6-2 or TRBV6-3 with TRBJ2-7; D is ambiguous. CDR3 size: 12 residues. Germline CDR1 and CDR2: MNHEY and SVGEGT. The CDR3 region is CASSSNSYGQYF. The CDR3 nucleotides are TGTGCCAGCAGTTCCAACTCCTACGGGCAGTACTTC.

The CDR3, as DNA: TGTGCCACGAGGGACAGGGAGGACACCATATATTTT. Its translation: CATRDREDTIYF. The chain is built from TRBV10-3 and TRBJ1-3; 9 bases match TRBD1. Germline CDR1 reads ENHRY; CDR2 reads SYGVKD. CDR3 length equals 12 residues. Trimming removed 10 bases from V and 8 bases from J; junction bases left unmatched: 6.

The chain carries TRBV6-5 and TRBJ1-6; 12 bases match TRBD1. V shed 7 bases, J shed 10 bases, and the junction held 5 bases outside the gene matches. This CDR3 is built from 14 residues. Germline CDR1 reads MNHEY; CDR2 reads SVGAGI. The CDR3: CASTRDRGLSPLHF. The CDR3, as DNA: TGTGCCAGCACTCGGGACAGGGGGCTATCACCCCTCCACTTT.

This clone occurred a few times. This chain links TRBV28 with TRBJ2-3, with 12 nucleotides matching TRBD1. Germline V gives CDR1 MDHEN, CDR2 SYDVKM. V lost 6 bases and J lost 0; bases outside the gene matches: 7. This CDR3 has 17 amino acids. As DNA, the CDR3 is TGTGCCAGCAGCCCCGGGACAGGGGGCTTTAGCACAGATACGCAGTATTTT. It yields the protein CASSPGTGGFSTDTQYF.

This clone was observed a single time. This chain joins TRBV3-1 (or the pseudogene TRBV3-2) and TRBJ2-1; TRBD2 aligns across 10 bases. CDR3 length equals 16 residues. Germline values: CDR1 LGHDT, CDR2 YNNKEL (reference sequence). The J segment lost 4 bases and the V segment lost 4 bases, leaving 7 bases of the junction unmatched. DNA for the CDR3: TGTGCCAGCAGCCCCAGATTAGCGGGAGGATACAATGAGCAGTTCTTC. Amino acids: CASSPRLAGGYNEQFF.

The rearrangement joins TRBV28 to TRBJ1-6; TRBD1 matches at 8 bases. This CDR3 has 16 amino acids. J lost 11 bases, V lost 5 bases, and 14 bases had no gene match. Per germline, CDR1 MDHEN and CDR2 SYDVKM. CDR3 protein: CASSPRLDRGGAPLHF. The CDR3 DNA reads TGTGCCAGCAGTCCCCGCCTCGACAGGGGAGGTGCACCCCTCCACTTT.

The chain recombines TRBV6-5 with TRBJ1-1; D possibly corresponds to TRBD1 (5 bases). CDR3 size: 13 residues. Germline CDR1 is MNHEY and CDR2 is SVGAGI. V lost 6 bases and J lost 0, with 8 bases in between. CDR3: CASRGPMNTEAFF. CDR3 DNA sequence: TGTGCCAGCAGGGGGCCGATGAACACTGAAGCTTTCTTT.

V gene TRBV28 combines with J gene TRBJ2-1; D ambiguous. There are 15 residues in the CDR3. V was trimmed by 3 bases and J by 2 bases, leaving 11 bases between them. Germline loops: CDR1 MDHEN, CDR2 SYDVKM. CDR3 sequence reads: CASSFSLTTYNEQFF. The CDR3 nucleotides read TGTGCCAGCAGTTTCTCACTCACGACCTACAATGAGCAGTTCTTC.

V and J are TRBV10-3 and TRBJ2-7; tentatively, D is TRBD1 or TRBD2 (5 bases each). Trimming shortened V by 2 bases and J by 3 bases, and 11 bases separated the two germline ends. CDR3 length: 14 amino acids. Germline V gene data show CDR1 as ENHRY and CDR2 as SYGVKD. The CDR3: CAISERDGLYEQYF. CDR3 DNA sequence: TGTGCCATCAGTGAGAGGGACGGCCTCTACGAGCAGTACTTC.

This clone was detected only once. The rearrangement links TRBV6-5 to TRBJ2-2, with D maybe TRBD1 (6 bases). The germline CDR1 and CDR2 sequences are MNHEY and SVGAGI. The CDR3 spans 15 residues. With 7 bases removed from V and 6 bases from J, the gap between germline ends came to 18 bases. CDR3 sequence: CASTPSGADAGELFF. CDR3 DNA sequence: TGTGCCAGCACCCCCTCAGGGGCGGACGCCGGGGAGCTGTTTTTT.

The V call is TRBV27, the J call TRBJ2-3, with 8 bases identical to TRBD2. In germline, CDR1 is MNHEY, CDR2 SMNVEV (reference sequence). Germline trimming cut 5 bases from V and 6 bases from J; bases unmatched to any gene: 7. The CDR3 length is 14 residues. CDR3 amino acids: CASSTTSELDTQYF. The CDR3, as DNA: TGTGCCAGCAGTACGACTAGCGAGCTGGATACGCAGTATTTT.

This chain uses TRBV30 with TRBJ1-3; D may be TRBD1 (6 bases). The CDR3 length is 12 residues. Germline V gene sequence: CDR1 GTSNPN, CDR2 SVGIG (reference sequence). V lost 0 bases, J lost 7 bases, and 7 bases lay in between. The CDR3 here is CAWSVRGNTIYF. CDR3 DNA: TGTGCCTGGAGTGTAAGGGGGAACACCATATATTTT.

This clone was picked up one time. The rearrangement uses TRBV28 and TRBJ2-5; a weak D match, TRBD2 (6 bases). Per germline, CDR1 MDHEN and CDR2 SYDVKM. Trimming stripped 8 bases from V and 2 bases from J, with 24 bases between. CDR3 size: 17 residues. This CDR3 reads CASSVLSGGKTQETQYF. The CDR3 coding sequence is TGTGCCAGCTCGGTTCTCTCTGGCGGGAAAACGCAAGAGACCCAGTACTTC.

The chain recombines TRBV19 with TRBJ2-7; D possibly corresponds to TRBD2 (6 bases). The V gene's germline CDR1 is LNHDA and CDR2 SQIVND (reference sequence). This CDR3 has 13 residues. V lost 8 bases, J lost 2 bases, and 13 bases lay in between. The DNA of the CDR3 is TGTGCCAGTGGGATGGGGGGTACCTACGAGCAGTACTTC. Translated, it gives CASGMGGTYEQYF.

The CDR3 DNA is TGTGCCAGCAGCACCCGGGACAGGGGGCTAGTAGACAATGAGCAGTTCTTC. Protein sequence: CASSTRDRGLVDNEQFF. This chain links TRBV14 with TRBJ2-1; 12 nucleotides match TRBD1. The CDR3 has 17 amino acids. CDR1 and CDR2 (germline): SGHDN, FVKESK. The junction had 10 bases not matched to a gene; V was cut back by 5 bases and J by 5 bases.